A selection of T cell receptor beta chains follows, all from one sample in a study of sequential checkpoint blockade in melanoma. Repertoires were generated with immunoSEQ multiplex PCR, while TCRdb's copy carries only in-frame clones and drops some. The top ten clones hold roughly a sixth of a sample with roughly 29,000 clones, about 83% of them seen once. Sequencing used CD8+ T cells sorted from blood (inferred from file names), obtained from a patient given nivolumab and ipilimumab in sequence. The origin of the receptors is a human donor with melanoma. Each CDR3 is given with its conserved first and last residue. The order of the fields is clone size, CDR3 length, J gene, V gene, D gene, CDR3 DNA, CDR3 protein. A D gene is named only where the DNA matches it firmly. The size field is filled for only some rows; it gives once, few, many or a size class.

clone size: .; CDR3 length: 11; J gene: TRBJ1-2; V gene: TRBV2; D gene: TRBD1; CDR3 DNA: TGTGCCAGCAGGGGACAGGGAAGCTACACCTTC; CDR3 protein: CASRGQGSYTF
clone size: .; CDR3 length: 14; J gene: TRBJ1-1; V gene: TRBV4-1; D gene: .; CDR3 DNA: TGCGCCAGCAGCCAAGATCCAGGGGACACTGAAGCTTTCTTT; CDR3 protein: CASSQDPGDTEAFF
clone size: .; CDR3 length: 16; J gene: TRBJ2-1; V gene: TRBV5-1; D gene: TRBD2; CDR3 DNA: TGCGCCAGCAGCTTGTGGGGACTAGCGGGGGGGTATGAGCAGTTCTTC; CDR3 protein: CASSLWGLAGGYEQFF
clone size: .; CDR3 length: 15; J gene: TRBJ1-1; V gene: TRBV28; D gene: .; CDR3 DNA: TGTGCCAGCAGTTCCGCGTCCGGGGGACTCACTGAAGCTTTCTTT; CDR3 protein: CASSSASGGLTEAFF
clone size: .; CDR3 length: 15; J gene: TRBJ2-1; V gene: TRBV6-5; D gene: .; CDR3 DNA: TGTGCCAGCAGTTACAGTAGCAGCTCCTACAATGAGCAGTTCTTC; CDR3 protein: CASSYSSSSYNEQFF
clone size: .; CDR3 length: 13; J gene: TRBJ2-1; V gene: TRBV7-3; D gene: TRBD1; CDR3 DNA: TGTGCCAGCAGCTCAGACAGGGGAAATGAGCAGTTCTTC; CDR3 protein: CASSSDRGNEQFF
clone size: .; CDR3 length: 16; J gene: TRBJ2-2; V gene: TRBV6-4; D gene: TRBD2; CDR3 DNA: TGTGCCAGCAGTAGTTTAGCGGGGGACCGCACCGGGGAGCTGTTTTTT; CDR3 protein: CASSSLAGDRTGELFF
clone size: few; CDR3 length: 14; J gene: TRBJ1-3; V gene: TRBV19; D gene: .; CDR3 DNA: TGTGCCAGTAGCTCGGACAGCTCTGGAAACACCATATATTTT; CDR3 protein: CASSSDSSGNTIYF
clone size: .; CDR3 length: 14; J gene: TRBJ2-2; V gene: TRBV5-6; D gene: .; CDR3 DNA: TGTGCCAGCAGCTTGGGGGCTATGCGCGGGGAGCTGTTTTTT; CDR3 protein: CASSLGAMRGELFF
clone size: .; CDR3 length: 16; J gene: TRBJ1-2; V gene: TRBV28; D gene: TRBD1; CDR3 DNA: TGTGCCAGCAGTTTGCGGACAGGGCTCGGGGACTATGGCTACACCTTC; CDR3 protein: CASSLRTGLGDYGYTF
clone size: .; CDR3 length: 14; J gene: TRBJ1-4; V gene: TRBV7-6; D gene: .; CDR3 DNA: TGTGCCAGCAGCGTGGACCGGAGGAACGAAAAACTGTTTTTT; CDR3 protein: CASSVDRRNEKLFF
clone size: .; CDR3 length: 14; J gene: TRBJ2-1; V gene: TRBV19; D gene: TRBD2; CDR3 DNA: TGTGCCAGTAGTCGGCTAGCGGGGGGAAATGAGCAGTTCTTC; CDR3 protein: CASSRLAGGNEQFF
clone size: .; CDR3 length: 13; J gene: TRBJ2-7; V gene: TRBV27; D gene: .; CDR3 DNA: TGTGCCAGCAGTTCCGGCCTAGGCTACGAGCAGTACTTC; CDR3 protein: CASSSGLGYEQYF
clone size: .; CDR3 length: 16; J gene: TRBJ2-5; V gene: TRBV5-1; D gene: TRBD2; CDR3 DNA: TGCGCCAGCAGCATAGGGACTAGCACCATGGGGGAGACCCAGTACTTC; CDR3 protein: CASSIGTSTMGETQYF
clone size: .; CDR3 length: 14; J gene: TRBJ2-7; V gene: TRBV27; D gene: TRBD2; CDR3 DNA: TGTGCCAGCACCCGGACTAGCGGCCCCTACGAGCAGTACTTC; CDR3 protein: CASTRTSGPYEQYF
clone size: .; CDR3 length: 12; J gene: TRBJ2-7; V gene: TRBV27; D gene: .; CDR3 DNA: TGTGCCAGCAGTCCCAACTCCTACGAGCAGTACTTC; CDR3 protein: CASSPNSYEQYF
clone size: .; CDR3 length: 12; J gene: TRBJ1-6; V gene: TRBV19; D gene: .; CDR3 DNA: TGTGCCGCGTCAGTCGGGAATTCACCCCTCCACTTT; CDR3 protein: CAASVGNSPLHF
clone size: .; CDR3 length: 16; J gene: TRBJ2-5; V gene: TRBV9; D gene: TRBD2; CDR3 DNA: TGTGCCAGCAGCGCGGGACTAGCGGAGGGGACGGAGACCCAGTACTTC; CDR3 protein: CASSAGLAEGTETQYF
clone size: .; CDR3 length: 15; J gene: TRBJ1-2; V gene: TRBV4-2; D gene: .; CDR3 DNA: TGTGCCAGCAGCCAAGAGTCAGGGCTCGGCTATGGCTACACCTTC; CDR3 protein: CASSQESGLGYGYTF
clone size: .; CDR3 length: 16; J gene: TRBJ2-1; V gene: TRBV4-2; D gene: TRBD1; CDR3 DNA: TGTGCCAGCAGCCAAGAGGCAGGGGGCTCCTACAATGAGCAGTTCTTC; CDR3 protein: CASSQEAGGSYNEQFF
clone size: .; CDR3 length: 12; J gene: TRBJ1-1; V gene: TRBV19; D gene: .; CDR3 DNA: TGTGCCAGTAGTATTATTAACAGAGAAGCTTTCTTT; CDR3 protein: CASSIINREAFF
clone size: .; CDR3 length: 15; J gene: TRBJ2-1; V gene: TRBV9; D gene: TRBD2; CDR3 DNA: TGTGCCAGCAGCGTAGGAGGGAGGGCCACCGATGAGCAGTTCTTC; CDR3 protein: CASSVGGRATDEQFF
clone size: .; CDR3 length: 17; J gene: TRBJ2-1; V gene: TRBV4-1; D gene: .; CDR3 DNA: TGCGCCAGCAGCGAAACTCCGGCAGGTCAGGGGGGTAATGAGCAGTTCTTC; CDR3 protein: CASSETPAGQGGNEQFF
clone size: .; CDR3 length: 14; J gene: TRBJ1-2; V gene: TRBV19; D gene: .; CDR3 DNA: TGTGCCAGTACCACTGGGGAGACCTACTATGGCTACACCTTC; CDR3 protein: CASTTGETYYGYTF
clone size: once; CDR3 length: 18; J gene: TRBJ2-2; V gene: TRBV6-1; D gene: .; CDR3 DNA: TGTGCCAGCAGCGAAACCATCAGGCGGGTCCTTAACACCGGGGAGCTGTTTTTT; CDR3 protein: CASSETIRRVLNTGELFF
clone size: .; CDR3 length: 16; J gene: TRBJ2-5; V gene: TRBV4-3; D gene: .; CDR3 DNA: TGCGCCAGCAGCCGGCGAGTGGGGGGGGGCGAGAAGACCCAGTACTTC; CDR3 protein: CASSRRVGGGEKTQYF
clone size: few; CDR3 length: 14; J gene: TRBJ1-5; V gene: TRBV5-6; D gene: .; CDR3 DNA: TGTGCCAGCAGCCAAGGACAGTACAATCAGCCCCAGCATTTT; CDR3 protein: CASSQGQYNQPQHF
clone size: .; CDR3 length: 15; J gene: TRBJ2-3; V gene: TRBV19; D gene: TRBD2; CDR3 DNA: TGTGCCAGTAGCACCGGGACTACTAGCACAGATACGCAGTATTTT; CDR3 protein: CASSTGTTSTDTQYF
clone size: .; CDR3 length: 14; J gene: TRBJ2-7; V gene: TRBV6-1; D gene: .; CDR3 DNA: TGTGCCAGCAACCCGGGACAAAGAACCAACGAGCAGTACTTC; CDR3 protein: CASNPGQRTNEQYF
clone size: few; CDR3 length: 16; J gene: TRBJ2-3; V gene: TRBV9; D gene: TRBD2; CDR3 DNA: TGTGCCAGCAGCGAGATAGCGGGGGGCCCGGCAGATACGCAGTATTTT; CDR3 protein: CASSEIAGGPADTQYF
clone size: .; CDR3 length: 16; J gene: TRBJ1-3; V gene: TRBV4-3; D gene: TRBD1; CDR3 DNA: TGCGCCAGCAGCCAATTGTGGACAGGGGCTGGAAACACCATATATTTT; CDR3 protein: CASSQLWTGAGNTIYF
clone size: .; CDR3 length: 11; J gene: TRBJ2-1; V gene: TRBV30; D gene: .; CDR3 DNA: TGTGCCTGGAGTCATGACAATGAGCAGTTCTTC; CDR3 protein: CAWSHDNEQFF
clone size: .; CDR3 length: 13; J gene: TRBJ2-1; V gene: TRBV6-5; D gene: TRBD1; CDR3 DNA: TGTGCCTCCGGGACAGGGGCCTACAATGAGCAGTTCTTC; CDR3 protein: CASGTGAYNEQFF
clone size: few; CDR3 length: 17; J gene: TRBJ2-7; V gene: TRBV12-2; D gene: .; CDR3 DNA: TGTGCAAGTCGCCCAACGGTAAGCGGGCGCAGAACCTACGAGCAGTACTTC; CDR3 protein: CASRPTVSGRRTYEQYF
clone size: .; CDR3 length: 16; J gene: TRBJ2-1; V gene: TRBV19; D gene: TRBD1; CDR3 DNA: TGTGCCAGTAGTATCGACCGGACAGGTGGAATCAATGAGCAGTTCTTC; CDR3 protein: CASSIDRTGGINEQFF
clone size: .; CDR3 length: 14; J gene: TRBJ2-7; V gene: TRBV19; D gene: .; CDR3 DNA: TGTGCCAGTAGTATAGATCCCGGGGTCTACGAGCAGTACTTC; CDR3 protein: CASSIDPGVYEQYF
clone size: .; CDR3 length: 15; J gene: TRBJ1-3; V gene: TRBV5-4; D gene: .; CDR3 DNA: TGTGCCAGCAGCTTGGATCCGGGGGCTGGAAACACCATATATTTT; CDR3 protein: CASSLDPGAGNTIYF
clone size: .; CDR3 length: 12; J gene: TRBJ2-7; V gene: TRBV5-6; D gene: .; CDR3 DNA: TGTGCCAGCAGCTTGCGGGGCTACGAGCAGTACTTC; CDR3 protein: CASSLRGYEQYF
clone size: .; CDR3 length: 13; J gene: TRBJ2-3; V gene: TRBV27; D gene: .; CDR3 DNA: TGTGCCAGCAGTAGACTATTCACAGATACGCAGTATTTT; CDR3 protein: CASSRLFTDTQYF
clone size: .; CDR3 length: 13; J gene: TRBJ2-2; V gene: TRBV6-5; D gene: .; CDR3 DNA: TGTGCCAGCAGTGCCGTTCTAGCCGGGGAGCTGTTTTTT; CDR3 protein: CASSAVLAGELFF
clone size: .; CDR3 length: 11; J gene: TRBJ1-1; V gene: TRBV20-1; D gene: .; CDR3 DNA: TGCAGTGCCATCGGACAGCGTGAAGCTTTCTTT; CDR3 protein: CSAIGQREAFF
clone size: .; CDR3 length: 14; J gene: TRBJ2-1; V gene: TRBV7-9; D gene: TRBD1; CDR3 DNA: TGTGCCAGCAGCCATCCCCGGACAGGGTCCGAGCAGTTCTTC; CDR3 protein: CASSHPRTGSEQFF
clone size: .; CDR3 length: 16; J gene: TRBJ1-5; V gene: TRBV4-2; D gene: .; CDR3 DNA: TGTGCCAGCAGCCAAGATCATGCGGAGGGCAATCAGCCCCAGCATTTT; CDR3 protein: CASSQDHAEGNQPQHF
clone size: .; CDR3 length: 15; J gene: TRBJ2-7; V gene: TRBV9; D gene: .; CDR3 DNA: TGTGCCAGCAGCGTCAGCCAGGGTCTGTGGTACGAGCAGTACTTC; CDR3 protein: CASSVSQGLWYEQYF
clone size: .; CDR3 length: 15; J gene: TRBJ2-7; V gene: TRBV4-3; D gene: .; CDR3 DNA: TGCGCCAACAGCCAAGAGGGCTACAGCTACTACGAGCAGTACTTC; CDR3 protein: CANSQEGYSYYEQYF
clone size: .; CDR3 length: 13; J gene: TRBJ2-7; V gene: TRBV6-5; D gene: .; CDR3 DNA: TGTGCCAGCAGTGGACTCCCCCTCTACGAGCAGTACTTC; CDR3 protein: CASSGLPLYEQYF
clone size: .; CDR3 length: 14; J gene: TRBJ1-1; V gene: TRBV19; D gene: .; CDR3 DNA: TGTGCCACTAACACAGGGTCCCTAGGCACTGAAGCTTTCTTT; CDR3 protein: CATNTGSLGTEAFF
clone size: .; CDR3 length: 14; J gene: TRBJ1-1; V gene: TRBV9; D gene: .; CDR3 DNA: TGTGCCAGCAGCATCGGTCCCGAGGGTCCTGAAGCTTTCTTT; CDR3 protein: CASSIGPEGPEAFF
clone size: .; CDR3 length: 14; J gene: TRBJ2-7; V gene: TRBV4-3; D gene: .; CDR3 DNA: TGCGCCAGCAGCCAAGTGGACACGGCGTACGAGCAGTACTTC; CDR3 protein: CASSQVDTAYEQYF
clone size: few; CDR3 length: 14; J gene: TRBJ2-7; V gene: TRBV19; D gene: TRBD1; CDR3 DNA: TGTGCCAGTAGTATCGGGACAGACGGGCTCGAGCAGTACTTC; CDR3 protein: CASSIGTDGLEQYF
clone size: .; CDR3 length: 16; J gene: TRBJ2-3; V gene: TRBV19; D gene: TRBD2; CDR3 DNA: TGTGCCAGTAGTAACTTACTAGCGGGATTAACAGATACGCAGTATTTT; CDR3 protein: CASSNLLAGLTDTQYF
clone size: .; CDR3 length: 13; J gene: TRBJ2-1; V gene: TRBV6-5; D gene: .; CDR3 DNA: TGTGCCAGCAGAGACTTTATCTACAATGAGCAGTTCTTC; CDR3 protein: CASRDFIYNEQFF
clone size: .; CDR3 length: 14; J gene: TRBJ1-3; V gene: TRBV21-1; D gene: .; CDR3 DNA: TGTGCCAGCACCTGGAGGGAACCTGGAAACACCATATATTTT; CDR3 protein: CASTWREPGNTIYF
clone size: .; CDR3 length: 15; J gene: TRBJ1-6; V gene: TRBV19; D gene: .; CDR3 DNA: TGTGCCAGTAGTATGGGGGGTTCTAGTAATTCACCCCTCCACTTT; CDR3 protein: CASSMGGSSNSPLHF
clone size: once; CDR3 length: 17; J gene: TRBJ2-5; V gene: TRBV7-9; D gene: TRBD1; CDR3 DNA: TGTGCCAGCAGCGTAAATACGGGCAGGGGGTGGCAAGAGACCCAGTACTTC; CDR3 protein: CASSVNTGRGWQETQYF